This TCR beta chain derives from a study of cytomegalovirus exposure and HLA in healthy donors. Whole-study context: Unique TCRs numbering some 80 million, obtained from HLA-typed donors, made up an early data release.

Study-wide results and limits: After further analysis at a later stage, roughly 16,000 TCR beta sequences were associated with HLA alleles at 0.05 false discovery rate.

The PCR contained 60 Vbeta and 13 Jbeta primers. TCRdb keeps only in-frame clones here, not all; method: immunoSEQ multiplex PCR. Of approximately 100,000 clones in the sample, about three quarters were seen once. Details on this clone: Its antigen is still unknown.

The CDR3 extends over 14 amino acids. Germline assignment: CDR1 MNHEY and CDR2 SVGAGI. Trimming pared 2 bases from V and 2 bases from J, leaving 9 bases between. Sequences were obtained from PBMCs. The chain is built from TRBV6-5 and TRBJ2-5; a possible D gene is TRBD1 (6 bases). The source of this sequence is a female donor in good health and CMV-seropositive. The CDR3 DNA reads as TGTGCCAGCAGTTACGCAGGGGTGCAAGAGACCCAGTACTTC. Its protein product is CASSYAGVQETQYF.